The rows below give T cell receptor beta chains drawn from one sample of a study of cytomegalovirus exposure and HLA in healthy donors. Only in-frame clones appear in the TCRdb table, and some are missing; sequencing was by immunoSEQ multiplex PCR. The sample carries 90,000 to 110,000 clones, 55% to 75% recorded once. What was sequenced was PBMCs. Source of these receptors: an older woman in good health and CMV-seropositive. Both conserved end residues are part of each CDR3. The order of the fields is D gene, J gene, V gene, CDR3 DNA, CDR3 protein. The D gene is left open where the match is weak.

d_call: .; j_call: TRBJ1-4; v_call: TRBV5-1; cdr3_nt: TGCGCCAGCAGCTTACTCGGGGAAAAACTGTTTTTT; cdr3_aa: CASSLLGEKLFF
d_call: TRBD2; j_call: TRBJ2-1; v_call: TRBV6-1; cdr3_nt: TGTGCCAGCAGTTCCGGGACTAGTGGGCTTGGTGAGCAGTTCTTC; cdr3_aa: CASSSGTSGLGEQFF
d_call: TRBD1; j_call: TRBJ2-7; v_call: TRBV10-3; cdr3_nt: TGTGCCATCAGTGAGTCGGTAGGACAGGGACTCTACGAGCAGTACTTC; cdr3_aa: CAISESVGQGLYEQYF
d_call: .; j_call: TRBJ1-6; v_call: TRBV30; cdr3_nt: TGTGCCTGGAGTGTGAAAGGAGGGACGTGGCGCCTCCACTTT; cdr3_aa: CAWSVKGGTWRLHF
d_call: .; j_call: TRBJ1-1; v_call: TRBV28; cdr3_nt: TGTGCCAGCAGTACCCGAGGGGGGGCGAACACTGAAGCTTTCTTT; cdr3_aa: CASSTRGGANTEAFF
d_call: .; j_call: TRBJ1-3; v_call: TRBV30; cdr3_nt: TGTGCCTGGAGTAGTGGGGCAGTTGGAAACACCATATATTTT; cdr3_aa: CAWSSGAVGNTIYF
d_call: .; j_call: TRBJ1-5; v_call: TRBV27; cdr3_nt: TGTGCCAGCAGACAGGGCAATCAGCCCCAGCATTTT; cdr3_aa: CASRQGNQPQHF
d_call: .; j_call: TRBJ2-5; v_call: TRBV2; cdr3_nt: TGTGCCAGCAGTGAAGGTATAGGGGGAGAGACCCAGTACTTC; cdr3_aa: CASSEGIGGETQYF
d_call: TRBD2; j_call: TRBJ2-1; v_call: TRBV6-1; cdr3_nt: TGTGCCAGCAGTGAATCGCAAGCGGGGGCTTTCTTCTCCTACAATGAGCAGTTCTTC; cdr3_aa: CASSESQAGAFFSYNEQFF
d_call: TRBD1; j_call: TRBJ1-1; v_call: TRBV7-3; cdr3_nt: TGTGCCAGCAGCTTTACCGAGACAGGGGGGAACACTGAAGCTTTCTTT; cdr3_aa: CASSFTETGGNTEAFF